One and the same sample provided the 17 T cell receptor beta chains below, sequenced in a study of blood T cells in healthy people across ages. For the second PCR, which ran for roughly 6 to 12 cycles, a sample-barcoded 5' primer and a J-beta primer mix were used. MiXCR was run by TCRdb on the 5' RACE reads, yielding one entry per CDR3 protein. In the table there are about 400,000 distinct CDR3 sequences, approximately 47% of which are singletons. What was sequenced was blood. These receptors came from a man in his 60s in good health.

The chain recombines TRBV7-2 with TRBJ2-6, with D maybe TRBD1 (6 bases). Trimming took off 1 base at V and 0 bases at J, with 16 bases between the two ends. The CDR3 runs to 19 residues. The germline V gene has CDR1 SGHTA and CDR2 FQGNSA. Here the CDR3 reads CASSLEAGAAYSGANVLTF. The CDR3 DNA follows: TGTGCCAGCAGCTTAGAGGCAGGGGCCGCCTACTCTGGGGCCAACGTCCTGACTTTC.

This clonotype showed up many times. J is TRBJ2-1 and V is TRBV13; the D gene is possibly TRBD1 (6 bases). V was trimmed by 5 bases and J by 7 bases, leaving 18 bases between them. Germline V CDR1 and CDR2: PRHDT, FYEKMQ (reference sequence). The CDR3 is made up of 15 amino acids. CDR3 sequence reads: CASSPYPTGLNEQFF. The CDR3 DNA follows: TGTGCCAGCAGCCCCTATCCGACAGGATTGAATGAGCAGTTCTTC.

A few counts support this clonotype. V is TRBV20-1 and J is TRBJ1-1; D unclear. The CDR3 has 13 residues. CDR1 DFQATT and CDR2 SNEGSKA come from the germline V gene (reference sequence). The V end lost 5 bases, the J end lost 0 bases, and 10 bases lay between the germline ends. CDR3 loop: CSASLPVNTEAFF. CDR3 nucleotides: TGCAGTGCTTCTTTGCCCGTGAACACTGAAGCTTTCTTT.

The J gene is TRBJ1-2, the V gene TRBV9; TRBD1 is a possible D gene (5 bases). V dropped 0 bases and J dropped 7 bases, with 13 bases sitting between them. The CDR3 extends over 14 amino acids. The germline CDR1 and CDR2 sequences are SGDLS and YYNGEE. The CDR3 region is CASSVESGMGGYTF. The CDR3, as DNA: TGTGCCAGCAGCGTAGAGTCAGGGATGGGTGGCTACACCTTC.

This clonotype came up many times. CDR3 amino acids: CSVPGMGGRGGHEQFF. CDR3 DNA sequence: TGCAGCGTCCCCGGTATGGGCGGGAGGGGTGGTCATGAGCAGTTCTTC. This sequence joins TRBV20-1 and TRBJ2-1; 9 bases are shared with TRBD2. The CDR3 is 16 amino acids. Germline values: CDR1 DFQATT, CDR2 SNEGSKA (reference sequence).

In regard to this clonotype: A much bigger clone sits one base away, suggesting this may be a read error. V gene TRBV7-2 combines with J gene TRBJ2-7; 7 nucleotides agree with TRBD1. The V and J ends lost 5 bases and 5 bases, in that order; junction bases with no gene match: 9. From germline, CDR1 is SGHTA and CDR2 FQGNSA. CDR3 length equals 14 residues. This CDR3 reads CASSVGWTGHEQYF. The CDR3 DNA is TGTGCCAGCAGCGTGGGCTGGACAGGCCACGAGCAGTACTTC.

The chain joins TRBV5-1 to TRBJ1-1; D is undetermined. V lost 0 bases, J lost 5 bases, and 5 bases lay in between. The CDR3 contains 12 residues. Germline CDR1 SGHRS, CDR2 YFSETQ. This CDR3 reads CASSLVGTEAFF. CDR3 sequence (DNA): TGCGCCAGCAGCTTGGTCGGAACTGAAGCTTTCTTT.

The rearrangement links TRBV2 to TRBJ2-7, with 7 bases identical to TRBD1. The trim removed 6 bases at V and 0 bases at J, leaving 14 bases unmatched. The CDR3 covers 17 residues. Germline CDR1 is SNHLY and CDR2 is FYNNEI. The CDR3 protein is CASRQLGLRDSSYEQYF. CDR3 sequence (DNA): TGTGCCAGCAGGCAACTAGGCCTCCGGGACAGCTCCTACGAGCAGTACTTC.

Concerning this clonotype itself: This may stem from a read error, because a much larger clone lies one nucleotide away. This chain uses TRBV7-2 with TRBJ1-4; TRBD1 might be the D (6 bases). This CDR3 spans 16 amino acids. Germline CDR1 SGHTA, CDR2 FQGNSA. The CDR3 sequence: CACSLGGTVTNEKLFF. The CDR3 region has the DNA TGTGCCTGCAGCTTAGGGGGGACGGTTACTAATGAAAAACTGTTTTTT.

The chain has TRBV4-2 and TRBJ2-4; 7 positions match TRBD1. The CDR3 spans 18 residues. Germline V CDR1 and CDR2: LGHNA, YNFKEQ. J gave up 0 bases and V 2 bases, and 10 bases lay outside the gene matches. The CDR3 nucleotides are TGTGCCAGCAGCCAACCAACTGCCGACAGGGTAGCCAAAAACATTCAGTACTTC. This codes for CASSQPTADRVAKNIQYF.

V usage is TRBV5-1 and J usage is TRBJ2-3, with 10 bases matching TRBD2. CDR3 length: 15 amino acids. With V trimmed by 7 bases and J by 1 base, 6 bases remained unmatched. CDR1 SGHRS and CDR2 YFSETQ come from the germline V gene. The CDR3 nucleotides are TGCGCCAGCGGGGAGCGGGGGGGCGGCACAGATACGCAGTATTTT. It yields the protein CASGERGGGTDTQYF.

The chain couples TRBV7-9 to TRBJ2-1; D ambiguous. This CDR3 is 14 amino acids long. The V end lost 4 bases, the J end lost 7 bases, and 14 bases lay between the germline ends. The V gene's germline CDR1 is SEHNR and CDR2 FQNEAQ (reference sequence). This CDR3 is CASSWDLGANEQFF. The CDR3 coding sequence is TGTGCCAGCAGCTGGGATCTAGGAGCGAATGAGCAGTTCTTC.

J is TRBJ2-3 and V is TRBV20-1; the D is unclear. The CDR3 covers 15 residues. Germline V gene sequence: CDR1 DFQATT, CDR2 SNEGSKA (reference sequence). With 5 bases removed from V and 2 bases from J, the gap between germline ends came to 17 bases. CDR3 residues: CSAPAVGTATDTQYF. As DNA, the CDR3 is TGCAGTGCTCCCGCCGTGGGCACAGCCACAGATACGCAGTATTTT.

The V gene is TRBV29-1, the J gene TRBJ2-5; a possible D gene is TRBD1 (6 bases). Germline V gives CDR1 SQVTM, CDR2 ANQGSEA. V dropped 7 bases and J dropped 11 bases, with 23 bases sitting between them. This CDR3 region has 13 residues. The CDR3 DNA sequence: TGCAGCGCGGGGACACTGAGGGGTGAAGGGCAGTACTTC. It specifies CSAGTLRGEGQYF.

The chain uses TRBV19 and TRBJ2-1; D unresolved. The V end lost 3 bases, the J end lost 8 bases, and 8 bases lay between the germline ends. Germline-derived CDR1 and CDR2 are LNHDA and SQIVND (reference sequence). The CDR3 is made up of 12 amino acids. CDR3 protein: CASSILRDEQFF. The CDR3 DNA sequence: TGTGCCAGTAGTATTTTACGGGATGAGCAGTTCTTC.

The chain recombines TRBV12-3 or TRBV12-4 with TRBJ2-1, with 10 bases matching TRBD2. V dropped 3 bases and J dropped 10; count of bases not matched to a gene: 15. The CDR3 covers 17 residues. The DNA for the CDR3 is TGTGCCAGCAGTTTCGGTAGCGGGGGGTCCAGATCAGGGGAGCAGTTCTTC. This gives the protein CASSFGSGGSRSGEQFF.

The genes are TRBV7-2 and TRBJ2-5, with D possibly TRBD1 on 6 matching bases. CDR1 SGHTA and CDR2 FQGNSA come from the germline V gene. This CDR3 contains 15 residues. Trimming removed 4 bases from V and 4 bases from J, with 16 bases in between. The CDR3 DNA is TGTGCCAGCAGCTCCGGTCCCAGGGGTGTAGAGACCCAGTACTTC. It yields the protein CASSSGPRGVETQYF. The full variable domain, completed using reference TRBV7-2 and TRBJ2-5, is GAGVSQSPSNKVTEKGKDVELRCDPISGHTALYWYRQSLGQGLEFLIYFQGNSAPDKSGLPSDRFSAERTGGSVSTLTIQRTQQEDSAVYLCASSSGPRGVETQYFGPGTRLLVL.